This TCR beta chain was sequenced during a study of blood T cell repertoires in COVID-19. Study overall: The cDNA or gDNA used as material had been derived from T cells, B-cell-depleted T cells, or PBMCs.

Original methodology: Using reference gene primer amplification, nucleated cell counts were estimated. Assay: immunoSEQ multiplex PCR; the TCRdb copy retains only in-frame clones and omits some. V, J and clone size reflect that table, while D and trimming were determined from the DNA. The table shows roughly 100,000 clones, with roughly 87% occurring only once. This clone has only a few counts. The receptor was isolated from a human donor in a cohort sampled during active COVID-19. What was sequenced was peripheral blood.

The CDR3 bases are TGTGCCAGCAGCTTAGATACAGGTTCACCCCTCCACTTT. It encodes CASSLDTGSPLHF. The V gene is TRBV11-3, the J gene TRBJ1-6; possibly TRBD1 for D (5 bases). CDR1 is SGHNT, CDR2 YENEEA, per germline. This CDR3 is 13 amino acids long. V was cut by 0 bases and J by 9 bases, with 6 bases left in between.